This T cell receptor beta chain was recovered during a study of human T cells and chemical hapten exposure. Whole-study context: The sensitizer, 2% DPC, was used on approximately 2 cm by approximately 2 cm of upper inner arm skin. Diphenylcyclopropenone was applied weekly to patients' scalps across the roughly 23-week study. The upper back received 0.01% DPC by patch testing, with results read at 6 days.

In the original workflow: Sample-level TCR yields exhibited a median of 95,638, with a range of roughly 20,000 to 750,000. TCRdb passed the RACE reads through MiXCR, listing each CDR3 protein once. The V and J calls follow TCRdb's processing rather than the paper's. Of about 120,000 distinct CDR3 sequences listed, approximately 10% are singletons. The CDR3 extends over 14 amino acids. Germline lookup yields CDR1 SEHNR and CDR2 FQNEAQ (reference sequence). V gave up 5 bases and J gave up 2 bases, with 12 bases separating them. Time point meaning: patch test 3, about 24 weeks after DPC sensitization. Sample treatment: therapeutic diphenylcyclopropenone sensitization with weekly scalp DPC.

This TCR was sampled from a woman in her forties or fifties with alopecia areata. Some clones in this sample may be carry-over from other donors' samples. V and J are TRBV7-9 and TRBJ2-5, with D perhaps given as TRBD1 or TRBD2 (7 bases each). The sample was whole blood, taken in connection with sensitization to the hapten diphenylcyclopropenone (DPC). Here the CDR3 reads CASSAGGGQETQYF. The CDR3 DNA reads TGTGCCAGCAGCGCAGGGGGAGGGCAAGAGACCCAGTACTTC.